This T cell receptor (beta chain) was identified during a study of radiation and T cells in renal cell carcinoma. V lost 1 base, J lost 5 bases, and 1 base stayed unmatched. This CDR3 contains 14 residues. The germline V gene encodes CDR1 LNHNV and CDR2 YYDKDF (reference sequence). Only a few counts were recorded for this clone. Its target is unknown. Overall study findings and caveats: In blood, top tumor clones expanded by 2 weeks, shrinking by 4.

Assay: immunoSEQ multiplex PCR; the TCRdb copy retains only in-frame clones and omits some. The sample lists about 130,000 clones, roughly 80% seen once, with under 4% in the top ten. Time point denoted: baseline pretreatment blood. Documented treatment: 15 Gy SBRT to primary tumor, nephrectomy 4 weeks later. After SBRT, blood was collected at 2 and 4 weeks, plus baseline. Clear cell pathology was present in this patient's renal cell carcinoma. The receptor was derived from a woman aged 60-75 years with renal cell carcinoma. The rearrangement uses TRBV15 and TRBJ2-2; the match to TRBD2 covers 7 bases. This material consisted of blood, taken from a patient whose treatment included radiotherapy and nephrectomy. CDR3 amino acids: CATSRGRGTGELFF. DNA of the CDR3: TGTGCCACCAGCAGAGGGCGGGGGACCGGGGAGCTGTTTTTT.